This T cell receptor beta chain was retrieved from a study of CD8+ T cells in alopecia areata. The CDR3 sequence is 13 residues long. After removal of 5 bases from V and 5 bases from J, the junction contained 8 bases not matched to a gene. Germline loops: CDR1 SQVTM, CDR2 ANQGSEA. RNA extraction and reverse transcription yielded cDNA as sequencing template. Data came from immunoSEQ multiplex PCR; TCRdb stores just in-frame clones and leaves some out. Of roughly 190,000 clones listed, approximately 60% are singletons. General study findings and limits: Greater clonality was observed in lesional scalp samples, especially alopecia totalis/universalis, versus normal scalp.

The treatment: oral pan-JAK inhibitor, 5-10 mg twice daily. Alopecia areata patients provided lesional scalp punch biopsies and peripheral blood. This clone was detected only a few times. What it binds is unknown. Material: CD4+ T cells sorted from blood, obtained at week 4, from a patient treated with tofacitinib. V gene TRBV29-1 combines with J gene TRBJ2-7; 8 nucleotides line up with TRBD2. The clonotype was recovered from a human donor with alopecia areata. CDR3 nucleotide sequence: TGCAGCGTTCTCCGTAGCGGGGTCCACGAGCAGTACTTC. Translated, it gives CSVLRSGVHEQYF.